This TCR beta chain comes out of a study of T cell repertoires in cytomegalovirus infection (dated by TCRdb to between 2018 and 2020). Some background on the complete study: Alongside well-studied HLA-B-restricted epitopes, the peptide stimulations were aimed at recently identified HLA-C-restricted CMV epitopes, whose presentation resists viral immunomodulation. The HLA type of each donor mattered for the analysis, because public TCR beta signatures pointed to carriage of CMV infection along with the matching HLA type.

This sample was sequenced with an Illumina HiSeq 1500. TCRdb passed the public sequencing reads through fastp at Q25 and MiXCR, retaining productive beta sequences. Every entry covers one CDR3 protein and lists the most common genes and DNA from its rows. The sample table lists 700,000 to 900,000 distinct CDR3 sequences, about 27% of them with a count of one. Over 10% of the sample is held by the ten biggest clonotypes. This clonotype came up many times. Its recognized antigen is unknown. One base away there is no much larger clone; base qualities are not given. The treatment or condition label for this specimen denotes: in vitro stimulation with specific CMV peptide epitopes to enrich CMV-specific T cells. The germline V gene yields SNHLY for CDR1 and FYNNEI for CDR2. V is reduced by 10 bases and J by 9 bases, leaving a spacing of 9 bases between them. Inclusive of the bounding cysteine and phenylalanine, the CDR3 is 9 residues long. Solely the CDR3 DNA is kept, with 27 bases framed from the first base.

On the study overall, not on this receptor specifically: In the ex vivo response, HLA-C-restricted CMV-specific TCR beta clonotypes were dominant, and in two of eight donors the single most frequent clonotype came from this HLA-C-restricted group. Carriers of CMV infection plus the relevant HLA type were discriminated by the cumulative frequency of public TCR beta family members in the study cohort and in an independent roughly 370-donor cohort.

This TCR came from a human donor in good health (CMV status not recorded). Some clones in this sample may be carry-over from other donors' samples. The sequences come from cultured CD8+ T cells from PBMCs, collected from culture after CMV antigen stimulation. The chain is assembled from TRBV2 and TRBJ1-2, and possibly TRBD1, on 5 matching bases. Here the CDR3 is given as CANGGSYTF. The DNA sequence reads TGTGCCAACGGGGGGAGCTACACCTTC.